This T cell receptor beta chain was obtained from a study of T-cell memory formation after mild COVID-19. Study results and caveats: Prior to infection, memory already included some responding clones, suggesting cross-reactive memory joined.

The V gene lost 10 bases and the J gene lost 5 bases, with 12 bases spanning the gap. The germline V gene encodes CDR1 MNHEY and CDR2 SVGEGT. CDR3 length equals 13 residues. This clonotype was counted at least ten times. Its matching antigen is unknown. 5'RACE primed at constant segments yielded TCR alpha and TCR beta cDNA libraries bearing sample barcodes and UMIs. In TCRdb, the 5' RACE reads were re-called with MiXCR into one record per CDR3 protein. The sample yields tens of thousands of distinct CDR3 sequences, about an eighth seen once. The sequenced sample consisted of PBMCs or a T cell subset sorted from them (not recorded which). The chain recombines TRBV6-2 or TRBV6-3 with TRBJ1-6; D remains unclear. This clonotype was sampled from a man younger than 35 who had mild COVID-19 (a few samples of this study predate the infection). Cell type and time point are not known. The CDR3 sequence: CATRRENNSPLHF. CDR3 coding DNA: TGTGCCACCCGACGGGAAAATAATTCACCCCTCCACTTT.